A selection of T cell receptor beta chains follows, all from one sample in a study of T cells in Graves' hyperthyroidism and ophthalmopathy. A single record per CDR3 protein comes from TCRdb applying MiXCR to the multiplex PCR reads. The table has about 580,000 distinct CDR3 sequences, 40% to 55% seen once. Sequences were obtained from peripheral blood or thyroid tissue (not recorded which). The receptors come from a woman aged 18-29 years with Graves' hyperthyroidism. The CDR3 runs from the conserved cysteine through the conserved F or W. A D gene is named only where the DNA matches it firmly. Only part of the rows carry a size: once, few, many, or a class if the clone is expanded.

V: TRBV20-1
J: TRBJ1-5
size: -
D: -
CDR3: CSATQATNQPQHF
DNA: TGCAGTGCAACACAGGCGACAAATCAGCCCCAGCATTTT

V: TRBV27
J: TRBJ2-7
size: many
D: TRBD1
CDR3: CASSSVLGTGAYEQYF
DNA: TGTGCCAGCAGTTCCGTCCTGGGGACAGGGGCCTACGAGCAGTACTTC

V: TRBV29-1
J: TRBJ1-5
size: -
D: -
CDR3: CSSQGGGDSNQPQHF
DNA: TGCAGCAGCCAAGGGGGAGGAGATAGCAATCAGCCCCAGCATTTT

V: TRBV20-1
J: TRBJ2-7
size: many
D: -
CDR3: CSAPTPGKYEQYF
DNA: TGCAGTGCCCCTACGCCAGGAAAGTACGAGCAGTACTTC

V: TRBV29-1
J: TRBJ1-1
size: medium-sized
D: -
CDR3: CSVVAGLTEAFF
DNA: TGCAGCGTAGTCGCAGGGCTCACTGAAGCTTTCTTT

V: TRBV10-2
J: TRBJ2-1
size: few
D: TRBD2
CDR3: CASSEWGGLAGGDNEQFF
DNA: TGCGCCAGCAGTGAGTGGGGGGGACTAGCGGGAGGGGACAATGAGCAGTTCTTC

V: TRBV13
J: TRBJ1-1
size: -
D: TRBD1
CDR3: CASSLDPGQENTEAFF
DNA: TGTGCCAGCAGCTTAGACCCGGGACAGGAAAACACTGAAGCCTTCTTT

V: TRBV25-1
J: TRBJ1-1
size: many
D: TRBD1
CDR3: CASSDIGTGNTEAFF
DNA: TGTGCCAGCAGTGATATTGGGACAGGGAACACTGAAGCTTTCTTT

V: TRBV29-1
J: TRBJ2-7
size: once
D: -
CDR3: CSVWKGALHGEQYF
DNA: TGCAGCGTATGGAAAGGGGCCCTCCACGGTGAGCAGTACTTC

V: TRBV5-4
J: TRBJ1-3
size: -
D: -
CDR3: CASARVVDYGYTIYF
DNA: TGTGCCAGCGCTAGGGTCGTGGACTATGGCTACACCATATATTTT

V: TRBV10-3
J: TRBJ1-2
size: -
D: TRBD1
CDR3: CAIRPDRAYGYTF
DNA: TGTGCCATCAGGCCGGACAGGGCCTATGGCTACACCTTC

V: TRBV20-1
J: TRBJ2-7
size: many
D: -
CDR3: CSALLAGSYEQYF
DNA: TGCAGTGCCTTACTAGCAGGGTCCTACGAGCAGTACTTC

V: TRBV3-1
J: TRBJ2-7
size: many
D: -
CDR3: CASSQDLEDYEQYF
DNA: TGTGCCAGCAGCCAAGATTTAGAGGACTACGAGCAGTACTTC

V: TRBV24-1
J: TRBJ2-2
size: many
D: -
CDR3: CATSRRDAGELFF
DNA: TGTGCCACCAGTCGCAGGGATGCCGGGGAGCTGTTTTTT

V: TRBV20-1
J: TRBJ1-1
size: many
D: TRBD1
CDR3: CSARDVGGQGDTEAFF
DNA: TGCAGTGCTAGAGATGTAGGGGGACAGGGGGACACTGAAGCTTTCTTT

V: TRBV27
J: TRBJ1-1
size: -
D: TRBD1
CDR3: CASPVGQGSTEAFF
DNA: TGTGCCAGCCCTGTGGGACAGGGCTCCACTGAAGCTTTCTTT

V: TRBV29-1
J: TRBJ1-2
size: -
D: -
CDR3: CSVESSYGYTF
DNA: TGCAGCGTTGAGTCTAGCTATGGCTACACCTTC

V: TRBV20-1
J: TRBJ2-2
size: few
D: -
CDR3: CSAPGTGELFF
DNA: TGCAGTGCACCTGGGACCGGGGAGCTGTTTTTT

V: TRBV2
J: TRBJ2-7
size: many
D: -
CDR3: CASSGGEQYF
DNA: TGTGCCAGCAGTGGTGGTGAGCAGTACTTC

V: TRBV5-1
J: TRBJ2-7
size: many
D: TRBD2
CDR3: CASSLSGTRGPYEQYF
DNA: TGCGCCAGCAGCTTGTCCGGGACTAGGGGCCCCTACGAGCAGTACTTC

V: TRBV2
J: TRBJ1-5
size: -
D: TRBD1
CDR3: CASSPGQGAFSQPQQF
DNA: TGTGCCAGCAGCCCTGGACAGGGGGCTTTTTCTCAGCCCCAGCAGTTT

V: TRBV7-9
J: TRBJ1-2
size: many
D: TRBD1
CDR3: CASSSDLQGATGGYTF
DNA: TGTGCCAGCAGCTCGGACCTACAGGGGGCAACGGGTGGCTACACCTTC

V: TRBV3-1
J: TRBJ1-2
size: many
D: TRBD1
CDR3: CASSQGRGDGYTF
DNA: TGTGCCAGCAGCCAAGGCAGGGGGGATGGCTACACCTTC

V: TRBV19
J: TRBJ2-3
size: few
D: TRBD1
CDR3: CATLQGVGGDTQYF
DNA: TGTGCCACCCTACAGGGGGTAGGGGGAGATACGCAGTATTTT

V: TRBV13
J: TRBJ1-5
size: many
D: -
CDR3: CASSFRRGGNQPQHF
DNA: TGTGCCAGCAGCTTTCGAAGGGGCGGCAATCAGCCCCAGCATTTT

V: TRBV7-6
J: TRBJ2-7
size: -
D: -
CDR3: CASSLGNGIGSYEQYF
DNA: TGTGCCAGCAGCTTAGGAAACGGGATAGGCTCCTACGAGCAGTACTTC

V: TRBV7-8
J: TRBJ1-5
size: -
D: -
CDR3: CASSLSWDNRNQPQHF
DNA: TGTGCCAGCAGCCTGTCTTGGGACAATCGGAATCAGCCCCAGCATTTT

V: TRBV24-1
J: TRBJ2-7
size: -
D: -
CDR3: CATSEEGTAYSYEQYF
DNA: TGTGCCACCAGTGAGGAGGGTACGGCCTATTCCTACGAGCAGTACTTC

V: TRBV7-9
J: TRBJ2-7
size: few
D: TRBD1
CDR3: CASSDHPGQGIPDEQYF
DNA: TGTGCCAGCAGCGATCATCCGGGACAGGGTATTCCGGACGAGCAGTACTTC

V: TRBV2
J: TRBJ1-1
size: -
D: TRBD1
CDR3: CASRSGDRASEAFF
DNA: TGTGCCAGCAGGTCAGGGGACAGAGCGAGTGAAGCTTTCTTT

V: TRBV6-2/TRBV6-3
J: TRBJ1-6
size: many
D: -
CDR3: CASRDLRTDSPLHF
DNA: TGTGCCAGCAGGGATCTGAGGACGGATTCACCCCTCCACTTT

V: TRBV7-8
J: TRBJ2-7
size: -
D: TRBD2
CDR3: CASRSTSGYEQYF
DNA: TGTGCCAGCAGATCGACTAGCGGCTACGAGCAGTACTTC

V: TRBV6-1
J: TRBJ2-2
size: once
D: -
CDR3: CASSFTGELLF
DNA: TGTGCCAGCAGTTTTACCGGGGAGCTGCTTTTT

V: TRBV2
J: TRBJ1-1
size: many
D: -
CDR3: CASSQGVTEAFF
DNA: TGTGCCAGCAGTCAGGGCGTGACTGAAGCTTTCTTT

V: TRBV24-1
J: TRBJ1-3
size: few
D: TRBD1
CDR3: CATRPGQGSGNTIYF
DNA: TGTGCCACCAGGCCGGGACAGGGGAGTGGAAACACCATATATTTT

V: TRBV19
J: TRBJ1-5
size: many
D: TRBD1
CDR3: CASSITGDQPQHF
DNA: TGTGCCAGTAGTATAACAGGGGATCAGCCCCAGCATTTT